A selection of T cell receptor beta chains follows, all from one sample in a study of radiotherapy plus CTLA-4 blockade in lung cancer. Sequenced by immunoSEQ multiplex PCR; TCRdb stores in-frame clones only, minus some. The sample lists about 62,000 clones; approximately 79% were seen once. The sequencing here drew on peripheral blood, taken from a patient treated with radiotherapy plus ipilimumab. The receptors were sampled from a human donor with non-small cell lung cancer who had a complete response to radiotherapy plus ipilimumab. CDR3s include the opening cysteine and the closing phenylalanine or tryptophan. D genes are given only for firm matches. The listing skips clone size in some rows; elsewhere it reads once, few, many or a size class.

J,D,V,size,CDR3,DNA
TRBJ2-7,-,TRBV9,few,CASSVSGTSYEQYF,TGTGCCAGCAGCGTATCCGGGACTTCCTACGAGCAGTACTTC
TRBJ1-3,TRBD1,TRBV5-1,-,CASSPSGTGGNSGNTIYF,TGCGCCAGCAGCCCATCAGGGACAGGGGGCAACTCTGGAAACACCATATATTTT
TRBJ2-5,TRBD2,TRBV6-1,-,CASSGGGGGKETQYF,TGTGCCAGCAGCGGCGGGGGGGGTGGAAAAGAGACCCAGTACTTC
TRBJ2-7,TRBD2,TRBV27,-,CASSLGGVPSYEQYF,TGTGCCAGCAGTTTGGGGGGGGTCCCCTCCTACGAGCAGTACTTC
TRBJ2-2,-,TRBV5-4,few,CATAVAGTGELFF,TGTGCCACCGCGGTAGCTGGGACCGGGGAGCTGTTTTTT
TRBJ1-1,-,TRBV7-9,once,CASSLVQTRVAEAFF,TGTGCCAGCAGCTTAGTGCAGACGCGGGTCGCTGAAGCTTTCTTT
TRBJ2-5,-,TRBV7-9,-,CASSSDFNSHLKETQYF,TGTGCCAGCAGCTCGGACTTCAATAGCCACCTGAAAGAGACCCAGTACTTC
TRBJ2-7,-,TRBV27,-,CASSANYEQYF,TGTGCCAGCAGCGCTAACTACGAGCAGTACTTC
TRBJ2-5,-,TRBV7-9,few,CASSLSLGSLETQYF,TGTGCCAGCAGCTTAAGTCTCGGGTCATTAGAGACCCAGTACTTC
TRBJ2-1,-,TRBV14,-,CASSLRSTSYNEQFF,TGTGCCAGCAGCCTACGAAGTACTAGCTACAATGAGCAGTTCTTC
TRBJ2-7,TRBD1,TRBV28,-,CASSLHPPGQGDEQYF,TGTGCCAGCAGTTTACACCCTCCGGGACAGGGGGACGAGCAGTACTTC
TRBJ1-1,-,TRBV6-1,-,CASSHTQNTEAFF,TGTGCCAGCAGTCACACACAGAACACTGAAGCTTTCTTT
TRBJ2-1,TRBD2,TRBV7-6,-,CASSVREATPNEQFF,TGTGCCAGCAGCGTACGGGAGGCTACCCCCAATGAGCAGTTCTTC
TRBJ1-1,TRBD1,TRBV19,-,CASSRGTGLNTEAFF,TGTGCCAGTAGTCGGGGGACAGGGTTAAACACTGAAGCTTTCTTT
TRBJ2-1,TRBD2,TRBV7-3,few,CASSHSGRGYNEQFF,TGTGCCAGCAGTCATAGCGGGAGGGGCTACAATGAGCAGTTCTTC
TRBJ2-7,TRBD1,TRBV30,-,CAWSRTGSYEQYF,TGTGCCTGGAGTAGGACAGGATCCTACGAGCAGTACTTC
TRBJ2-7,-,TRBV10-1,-,CASSETGSVYEQYF,TGCGCCAGCAGTGAAACCGGGTCTGTTTACGAGCAGTACTTC
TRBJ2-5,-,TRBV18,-,CASSPVPGIGETQHF,TGTGCCAGCTCACCAGTCCCAGGGATCGGAGAGACCCAGCACTTC
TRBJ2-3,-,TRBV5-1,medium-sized,CASRTGTSTDTQYF,TGCGCCAGCAGGACAGGGACTAGCACAGATACGCAGTATTTT
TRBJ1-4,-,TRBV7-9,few,CASSLSQSGELFF,TGTGCCAGCAGCTTATCTCAGTCTGGAGAACTGTTTTTT
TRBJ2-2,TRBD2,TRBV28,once,CASSTSGANTGELFF,TGTGCCAGCAGTACTAGCGGAGCGAACACCGGGGAGCTGTTTTTT
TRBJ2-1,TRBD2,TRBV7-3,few,CASSLYSGTYNEQFF,TGTGCCAGCAGCTTATATAGCGGGACCTACAATGAGCAGTTCTTC
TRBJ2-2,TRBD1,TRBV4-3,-,CASSRTGGHGELFF,TGCGCCAGCAGCCGGACAGGGGGTCACGGGGAGCTGTTTTTT
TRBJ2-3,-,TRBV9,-,CASSVEARTDTQYF,TGTGCCAGCAGCGTAGAAGCCCGCACAGATACGCAGTATTTT
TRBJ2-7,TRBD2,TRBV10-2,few,CASNGYGASGPYEQYF,TGCGCCAGCAACGGCTACGGGGCTAGCGGGCCCTACGAGCAGTACTTC
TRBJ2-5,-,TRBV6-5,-,CASSVQGAQGQYF,TGTGCCAGCAGTGTCCAAGGTGCACAGGGACAGTACTTC
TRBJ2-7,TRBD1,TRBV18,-,CASSSGGLPYEQYF,TGTGCCAGCTCATCAGGGGGTCTGCCCTACGAGCAGTACTTC
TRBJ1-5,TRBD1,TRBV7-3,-,CASSLGTGQPQHF,TGTGCCAGCAGCTTAGGGACAGGGCAGCCCCAGCATTTT
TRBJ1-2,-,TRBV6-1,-,CASSEVGGFSYGYTF,TGTGCCAGCAGTGAAGTAGGGGGTTTTAGCTATGGCTACACCTTC
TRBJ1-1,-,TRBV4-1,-,CASSQDLERPGAFF,TGCGCCAGCAGCCAAGATCTAGAGAGGCCAGGGGCTTTCTTT
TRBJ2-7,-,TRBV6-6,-,CASSYSGGAGEQYF,TGTGCCAGCAGTTACTCGGGGGGGGCGGGGGAGCAGTACTTC
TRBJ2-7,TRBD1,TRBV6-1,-,CASTPDRERYEQYF,TGCGCCAGCACCCCGGACAGGGAGAGGTACGAGCAGTACTTC
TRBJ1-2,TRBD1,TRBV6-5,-,CASRGTGGAFGYTF,TGTGCCAGCAGGGGGACAGGGGGCGCGTTTGGCTACACCTTC
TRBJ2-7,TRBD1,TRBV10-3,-,CAISAGDRGSYEQYF,TGTGCCATCAGTGCGGGGGACAGGGGAAGTTACGAGCAGTACTTC
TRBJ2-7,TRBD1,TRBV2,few,CASTETGSGEQYF,TGTGCCAGCACCGAGACAGGGTCTGGGGAGCAGTACTTC
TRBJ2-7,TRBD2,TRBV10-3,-,CAIRSGLAGGPTYEQYF,TGTGCCATCAGATCAGGACTAGCGGGAGGCCCCACCTACGAGCAGTACTTC
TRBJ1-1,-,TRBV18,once,CASSQMSAGWTEAFF,TGTGCCAGCTCACAAATGTCCGCGGGATGGACTGAAGCTTTCTTT
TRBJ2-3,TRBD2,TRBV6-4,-,CASSSLAAGDTQYF,TGTGCCAGCAGTAGCCTAGCGGCTGGGGATACGCAGTATTTT
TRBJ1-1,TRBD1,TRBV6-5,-,CASSPDRVITEAFF,TGTGCCAGCAGTCCGGACAGGGTCATAACTGAAGCTTTCTTT
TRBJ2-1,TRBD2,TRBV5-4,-,CASSLASGIVNEQFF,TGTGCCAGCAGCTTGGCTAGCGGGATTGTCAATGAGCAGTTCTTC
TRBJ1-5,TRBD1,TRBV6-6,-,CASTKPWTGNQPQHF,TGTGCCAGCACTAAACCTTGGACAGGGAATCAGCCCCAGCATTTT
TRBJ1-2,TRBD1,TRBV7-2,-,CASSLHRGQWRGYTF,TGTGCCAGCAGCCTCCACAGGGGGCAGTGGCGGGGCTACACCTTC